This TCR beta chain was observed in a study of identical twins. A note on this clonotype: Its specificity is not known. A much larger clone differs from this one at a single base, so this may be a read error. It is likely a read error, because the conserved phenylalanine at the end of the CDR3 is missing.

The cDNA had a unique molecular identifier and a template-switch universal primer site. TCRdb processed the 5' RACE reads anew with MiXCR; each CDR3 protein has one entry. The table shows 1.5 million to 2 million distinct CDR3 sequences, with under 35% occurring only once. Germline CDR1 is DFQATT and CDR2 is SNEGSKA (reference sequence). This CDR3 is 13 amino acids long. Trimming cost V 6 bases and J 5 bases; bases outside gene matches: 6. Study conclusions and caveats: The authors noted that invariant MAIT and iNKT cells could partly confound zero-insertion analyses. Within cord blood, abundant beta clonotypes carried fewer insertions, but memory repertoires showed no such trend.

Healthy Caucasian donors formed the entire cohort. The rearrangement joins TRBV20-1 to TRBJ2-1, with 8 positions matching TRBD2. The sample consisted of cord blood. The TCR sequence derives from a newborn girl in good health. CDR3 DNA sequence: TGCAGTGCAGAAAGGACTAGCAACAATGAGCAGTTCTTA. This translates into CSAERTSNNEQFL.